A selection of T cell receptor beta chains follows, all from one sample in a study of early T cells in non-severe SARS-CoV-2 infection. TCRdb reprocessed the 5' RACE reads via MiXCR and lists one record per CDR3 protein. In the table there are approximately 69,000 distinct CDR3 sequences, roughly 10% of which are singletons. Sequencing was carried out using whole blood. Every receptor here comes from an adult who was a healthcare worker with PCR-confirmed SARS-CoV-2 infection or an uninfected control (not recorded which). Each CDR3 is given with its conserved first and last residue. The D gene is left open where the match is weak. A clone size is listed for some rows: how often the clone was seen (once, few, many), or a class if it is expanded.

CDR3 DNA: TGCAGCGTTCGACACGACACCTACAATGAGCAGTTCTTC; CDR3 protein: CSVRHDTYNEQFF; clone size: few; J gene: TRBJ2-1; D gene: .; V gene: TRBV29-1
CDR3 DNA: TGTGCCAGCAGAGCCGGGCGGGAGACCCCCAATGAGCAGTTCTTC; CDR3 protein: CASRAGRETPNEQFF; clone size: .; J gene: TRBJ2-1; D gene: TRBD2; V gene: TRBV11-1
CDR3 DNA: TGTGCCAGCAGCGTAGCTCTCTACAGGGCCCGCACAGATACGCAGTATTTT; CDR3 protein: CASSVALYRARTDTQYF; clone size: many; J gene: TRBJ2-3; D gene: .; V gene: TRBV9
CDR3 DNA: TGTGCCAGCAGTCGTGGGGGGGTTGGCAATCAGCCCCAGCATTTT; CDR3 protein: CASSRGGVGNQPQHF; clone size: .; J gene: TRBJ1-5; D gene: .; V gene: TRBV6-5
CDR3 DNA: TGTGCCAGCAGCCCCAGCGGGGGGCAATCCTACAATGAGCAGTTCTTC; CDR3 protein: CASSPSGGQSYNEQFF; clone size: few; J gene: TRBJ2-1; D gene: TRBD2; V gene: TRBV9
CDR3 DNA: TGCGCCAGCAGCCAGGTTTTTTCTGGAAACACCATATATTTT; CDR3 protein: CASSQVFSGNTIYF; clone size: many; J gene: TRBJ1-3; D gene: .; V gene: TRBV4-1
CDR3 DNA: TGTGCCAGCAGCCCAGGCCGGGGGACGGCCAAAAACATTCAGTACTTC; CDR3 protein: CASSPGRGTAKNIQYF; clone size: many; J gene: TRBJ2-4; D gene: .; V gene: TRBV14
CDR3 DNA: TGCAGTGCTAGACTAGCGCAAAACTACAATGAGCAGTTCTTC; CDR3 protein: CSARLAQNYNEQFF; clone size: few; J gene: TRBJ2-1; D gene: .; V gene: TRBV20-1
CDR3 DNA: TGTGCCAGCAGCTTGATTACTGTTTCCTACAATGAGCAGTTCTTC; CDR3 protein: CASSLITVSYNEQFF; clone size: many; J gene: TRBJ2-1; D gene: .; V gene: TRBV5-6
CDR3 DNA: TGTGCCAGCAGCTCGCGTCTTTTATCCGGGGCCGGCTACACCTTC; CDR3 protein: CASSSRLLSGAGYTF; clone size: many; J gene: TRBJ1-2; D gene: .; V gene: TRBV5-4
CDR3 DNA: TGCGCCAGCAGTTTGCGGGACAGATCCACTGAAGCTTTCTTT; CDR3 protein: CASSLRDRSTEAFF; clone size: .; J gene: TRBJ1-1; D gene: TRBD1; V gene: TRBV5-1
CDR3 DNA: TGTGCCAGCAGCTTTGGAGTCCCCGGGTACACCATATATTTT; CDR3 protein: CASSFGVPGYTIYF; clone size: .; J gene: TRBJ1-3; D gene: .; V gene: TRBV5-5
CDR3 DNA: TGCGCCAGCAGCCAAGGGGACCCAAGGACAGATACGCAGTATTTT; CDR3 protein: CASSQGDPRTDTQYF; clone size: .; J gene: TRBJ2-3; D gene: .; V gene: TRBV5-1
CDR3 DNA: TGTGCCAGCAATAAGAGACAGGGGTATCAGCCCCAGCATTTT; CDR3 protein: CASNKRQGYQPQHF; clone size: few; J gene: TRBJ1-5; D gene: TRBD1; V gene: TRBV6-6
CDR3 DNA: TGTGCCAGCAGCCAAAGCGGGGCCACCGGGGAGCTGTTTTTT; CDR3 protein: CASSQSGATGELFF; clone size: .; J gene: TRBJ2-2; D gene: TRBD2; V gene: TRBV7-2
CDR3 DNA: TGTGCCATCAGTGAGGGACTAGCGGGGGTAACAGATACGCAGTATTTT; CDR3 protein: CAISEGLAGVTDTQYF; clone size: few; J gene: TRBJ2-3; D gene: TRBD2; V gene: TRBV10-3
CDR3 DNA: TGTGCCAGCAGTGTTCAGGAGAATCAGCCCCAGCATTTT; CDR3 protein: CASSVQENQPQHF; clone size: many; J gene: TRBJ1-5; D gene: .; V gene: TRBV2
CDR3 DNA: TGTGCCAGCAGCCAAACCAATCAGCCCCAGCATTTT; CDR3 protein: CASSQTNQPQHF; clone size: .; J gene: TRBJ1-5; D gene: .; V gene: TRBV6-2/TRBV6-3
CDR3 DNA: TGCAGCGTTGGGGTCAGGGGGACCTATGGCTACACCTTC; CDR3 protein: CSVGVRGTYGYTF; clone size: .; J gene: TRBJ1-2; D gene: TRBD1; V gene: TRBV29-1
CDR3 DNA: TGCAGCGTTGAAACGCGGAATGAGCAGTTCTTC; CDR3 protein: CSVETRNEQFF; clone size: .; J gene: TRBJ2-1; D gene: .; V gene: TRBV29-1
CDR3 DNA: TGTGCCAGCAGCTTACCAACCACCACAGGGGGAAATTCCTACGAGCAGTACTTC; CDR3 protein: CASSLPTTTGGNSYEQYF; clone size: few; J gene: TRBJ2-7; D gene: TRBD1; V gene: TRBV11-2
CDR3 DNA: TGTGCCAGCAGCTTAGTCCCCGGGACAGGGACAGATACGCAGTATTTT; CDR3 protein: CASSLVPGTGTDTQYF; clone size: many; J gene: TRBJ2-3; D gene: TRBD1; V gene: TRBV7-2
CDR3 DNA: TGTGCCAGCACCCTCACCGACGGATCCCGGCGGGAAGAGCAGTACTTC; CDR3 protein: CASTLTDGSRREEQYF; clone size: few; J gene: TRBJ2-7; D gene: .; V gene: TRBV9
CDR3 DNA: TGTGCCAGCAGCTTAAGGATCGGGCGGAGGAGCGCAGATACGCAGTATTTT; CDR3 protein: CASSLRIGRRSADTQYF; clone size: many; J gene: TRBJ2-3; D gene: .; V gene: TRBV7-3
CDR3 DNA: TGCAGTGCTAAAGGAGTTAGCGGGGGGACCTACCAAGAGACCCAGTACTTC; CDR3 protein: CSAKGVSGGTYQETQYF; clone size: many; J gene: TRBJ2-5; D gene: TRBD2; V gene: TRBV20-1
CDR3 DNA: TGCGCCAGCAGCTTGGGGGTCCCCACCAATGAGCAGTTCTTC; CDR3 protein: CASSLGVPTNEQFF; clone size: few; J gene: TRBJ2-1; D gene: .; V gene: TRBV5-1
CDR3 DNA: TGTGCCAGCAGCCCTCGACGACAGTCGGTCACCGGGGAGCTGTTTTTT; CDR3 protein: CASSPRRQSVTGELFF; clone size: many; J gene: TRBJ2-2; D gene: .; V gene: TRBV7-9